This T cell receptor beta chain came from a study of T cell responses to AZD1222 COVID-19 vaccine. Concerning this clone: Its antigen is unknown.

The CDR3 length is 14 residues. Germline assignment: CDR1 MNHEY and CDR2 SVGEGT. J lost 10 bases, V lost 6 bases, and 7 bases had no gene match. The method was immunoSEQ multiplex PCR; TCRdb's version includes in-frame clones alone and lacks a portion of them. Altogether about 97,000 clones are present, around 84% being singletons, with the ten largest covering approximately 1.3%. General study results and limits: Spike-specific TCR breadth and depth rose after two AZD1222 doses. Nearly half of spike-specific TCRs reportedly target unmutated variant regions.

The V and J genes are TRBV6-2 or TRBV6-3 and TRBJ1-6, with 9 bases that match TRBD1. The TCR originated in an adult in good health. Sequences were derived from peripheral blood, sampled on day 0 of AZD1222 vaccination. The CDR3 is CASSQGQGFSPLHF. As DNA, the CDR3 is TGTGCCAGCAGCCAGGGACAGGGTTTCTCACCCCTCCACTTT.